Listed below are T cell receptor beta chains from one sample, sequenced in a study of cytomegalovirus exposure and HLA in healthy donors. TCRdb keeps only in-frame clones here, not all; method: immunoSEQ multiplex PCR. This sample has more than 150,000 clones, with 70% to 85% found just once. Sequences were obtained from PBMCs. These receptors were taken from a man between 18 and 35 years old in good health and CMV-seronegative. CDR3s include the opening cysteine and the closing phenylalanine or tryptophan. The order of the fields is clone size, D gene, J gene, V gene, CDR3 DNA, CDR3 protein. A D gene is named only where the DNA matches it firmly. The size entry is marked missing in some rows and otherwise reads once, few, many or a size class.

>.|.|TRBJ2-2|TRBV4-1
TGCGCCAGCAGTCGGAGCCATACCGGGGAGCTGTTTTTT
CASSRSHTGELFF
>.|.|TRBJ1-1|TRBV5-1
TGCGCCAGCAGCTCCGTCCCTAACACTGAAGCTTTCTTT
CASSSVPNTEAFF
>.|TRBD2|TRBJ2-3|TRBV7-9
TGTGCCAGCAGCCTTGCCGGGACTAGCGGGAGGGGTACGCAGTATTTT
CASSLAGTSGRGTQYF
>.|TRBD2|TRBJ2-7|TRBV5-4
TGTGCCAGCAGCTTCCTAGCGGGAGCTTCAAGCGAGCAGTACTTC
CASSFLAGASSEQYF
>.|.|TRBJ2-3|TRBV7-2
TGTGCCAGCAGCCCAGCTGCGGGTTCAGTGGATACGCAGTATTTT
CASSPAAGSVDTQYF
>.|TRBD1|TRBJ1-2|TRBV19
TGTGCCAGTAGTACGGGACAGGACAACTATGGCTACACCTTC
CASSTGQDNYGYTF
>once|TRBD2|TRBJ2-1|TRBV6-4
TGTGCCAGCAGTGACTCAGCGGGGGGGAACAATGAGCAGTTCTTC
CASSDSAGGNNEQFF
>.|.|TRBJ1-4|TRBV2
TGTGCCAGCAGGGTTCTTGGGGGGTCTAATGAAAAACTGTTTTTT
CASRVLGGSNEKLFF
>few|TRBD1|TRBJ2-7|TRBV4-1
TGCGCCAGCAGCGCTGGACAGGGGCCCTCCTACGAGCAGTACTTC
CASSAGQGPSYEQYF
>few|.|TRBJ2-3|TRBV7-9
TGTGCCAGCAGCTTTGCGGGGTCAAGCACAGATACGCAGTATTTT
CASSFAGSSTDTQYF
>.|.|TRBJ1-5|TRBV7-9
TGTGCCAGCAGCACTTCGGACACCAATCAGCCCCAGCATTTT
CASSTSDTNQPQHF
>.|.|TRBJ2-1|TRBV7-6
TGTGCCAGCAGCTGGACGACAGTCAATGAGCAGTTCTTC
CASSWTTVNEQFF
>.|.|TRBJ2-1|TRBV29-1
TGCAGCGTTGTCCCAACCTACAATGAGCAGTTCTTC
CSVVPTYNEQFF
>.|.|TRBJ2-3|TRBV9
TGTGCCAGCAGCGTAAAACAGGGTGGATTCTTTTTAGATACGCAGTATTTT
CASSVKQGGFFLDTQYF
>.|TRBD1|TRBJ2-1|TRBV6-1
TGTGCCAGCAGTCTCTTAGGGGGCCCCTACAATGAGCAGTTCTTC
CASSLLGGPYNEQFF
>.|.|TRBJ1-2|TRBV18
TGTGCCAGCTCACCTACCCCGGGGAGGGGAGCCTATGGCTACACCTTC
CASSPTPGRGAYGYTF
>few|.|TRBJ1-6|TRBV6-5
TGTGCCAGCAGTTTAGCGGACGGGAATTCACCCCTCCACTTT
CASSLADGNSPLHF
>.|.|TRBJ1-1|TRBV28
TGTGCCACCCGCGGGTGGGCTGAAGCTTTCTTT
CATRGWAEAFF
>.|.|TRBJ1-2|TRBV9
TGTGCCAGCAGCTCTCCGTTAGGAGGCAACTATGGCTACACCTTC
CASSSPLGGNYGYTF
>.|.|TRBJ2-3|TRBV7-3
TGTGCCAGCAGCTCCCTCGGGGTATTTTCTAGCACAGATACGCAGTATTTT
CASSSLGVFSSTDTQYF
>.|.|TRBJ1-4|TRBV5-1
TGCGCCAGCAGCGGGGGAACAGGGACGGGGAATGAAAAACTGTTTTTT
CASSGGTGTGNEKLFF
>.|TRBD2|TRBJ2-5|TRBV5-5
TGTGCCAGCAGCTTGGTACCCTTGGGAGCGGGGGCCCTGGTTGAGGAGACCCAGTACTTC
CASSLVPLGAGALVEETQYF
>.|.|TRBJ1-1|TRBV7-2
TGTGCCAGCAGCTTAAGACCGGGACACAGGGCGAACACTGAAGCTTTCTTT
CASSLRPGHRANTEAFF
>few|.|TRBJ2-7|TRBV7-9
TGTGCCAGCAGCGGATACAGGGATCCCTCCTACGAGCAGTACTTC
CASSGYRDPSYEQYF
>.|.|TRBJ2-7|TRBV27
TGTGCCAGCAGTCAACTCGGGTCCAACTACGAGCAGTACTTC
CASSQLGSNYEQYF
>.|.|TRBJ1-2|TRBV11-3
TGTGCCAGCGCTCCCTGGTCGGGGGGCTCGGGAGCTAACTATGGCTACACCTTC
CASAPWSGGSGANYGYTF
>.|TRBD1|TRBJ1-1|TRBV7-9
TGTGCCAGCAGCCACGCCGACAGGGGGAACACTGAAGCTTTCTTT
CASSHADRGNTEAFF
>.|.|TRBJ2-1|TRBV7-2
TGTGCCAGCAGCTTATACACAGGCGTGCAGTTCTTC
CASSLYTGVQFF
>few|.|TRBJ1-1|TRBV6-5
TGTGCCGTTCAACGGGGGGCAATTGGTGAAGCTTTCTTT
CAVQRGAIGEAFF
>.|TRBD1|TRBJ1-2|TRBV10-3
TGTGCCATCAGTGCTCAGGACAGGGGTAACTATGGCTACACCTTC
CAISAQDRGNYGYTF
>few|.|TRBJ2-5|TRBV29-1
TGCAGCGTTCGGACACCCCTGGCCCAAGAGACCCAGTACTTC
CSVRTPLAQETQYF
>.|.|TRBJ2-1|TRBV7-3
TGTGCCAGCAGCTTAACCCCCCTTTCCGAGCAGTTCTTC
CASSLTPLSEQFF
>few|TRBD2|TRBJ2-1|TRBV7-3
TGTGCCAGCAGCTTATTTACTAGCGGGAGAAATGAGCAGTTCTTC
CASSLFTSGRNEQFF
>.|TRBD2|TRBJ2-1|TRBV30
TGTGCCTGGAGTGTTCTGACTGGGACTAGCAGGAATCATGAGCAGTTCTTC
CAWSVLTGTSRNHEQFF
>.|TRBD1|TRBJ1-2|TRBV6-5
TGTGCCAGCAGCTATATGGGGACAGGGGTCTATGGCTACACCTTC
CASSYMGTGVYGYTF
>.|TRBD2|TRBJ2-3|TRBV18
TGTGCCAGCTCGGGGACTACGTTACCTACGCAGTATTTT
CASSGTTLPTQYF
>.|.|TRBJ1-2|TRBV30
TGTGCCTGGAGCGTGGGGGGGCGCGCTGGCTACACCTTC
CAWSVGGRAGYTF
>few|TRBD1|TRBJ2-7|TRBV7-9
TGTGCCAGCAGCCTGGGGACAGGTTACGAGCAGTACTTC
CASSLGTGYEQYF
>.|.|TRBJ2-3|TRBV5-1
TGCGCCAGCAGCTCACTAAGCACAGATACGCAGTATTTT
CASSSLSTDTQYF
>few|TRBD1|TRBJ1-4|TRBV7-9
TGTGCCAGCAGCCCCGAGGGACAGTTAAAGCACCTGTTTTTT
CASSPEGQLKHLFF
>few|.|TRBJ2-7|TRBV27
TGTGCCAGCAGTATAAGAAACAGGGCATCCTACGAGCAGTACTTC
CASSIRNRASYEQYF
>few|.|TRBJ2-7|TRBV7-6
TGTGCCAGCAGCTTACGACAGGTGGGCTACGAGCAGTACTTC
CASSLRQVGYEQYF
>.|TRBD2|TRBJ2-2|TRBV30
TGTGCCTGGAAGAGGACTAGCCCTACCGGGGAGCTGTTTTTT
CAWKRTSPTGELFF
>.|.|TRBJ1-2|TRBV4-3
TGCGCCAGCAGCCAAGAAGGCACGCGGGGACTCCCGATCTATGGCTACACCTTC
CASSQEGTRGLPIYGYTF
>.|.|TRBJ2-3|TRBV15
TGTGCCACCAGCAGAGATCCCAATCAGGGGGATACGCAGTATTTT
CATSRDPNQGDTQYF
>once|.|TRBJ2-4|TRBV4-2
TGTGCCAGCAGCCAATCCGGGGGGCCGGATGGGGGGAACATTCAGTACTTC
CASSQSGGPDGGNIQYF
>once|.|TRBJ2-1|TRBV30
TGTGCCTGGAGTGGCCTGTTTTCTCCGGGAGAGAACAATGAGCAGTTCTTC
CAWSGLFSPGENNEQFF
>few|TRBD1|TRBJ1-2|TRBV27
TGTGCCAGCAGTTTATCGCCCAGGGGGAACTATGGCTACACCTTC
CASSLSPRGNYGYTF
>.|TRBD1|TRBJ2-2|TRBV12-5
TGTGCTAGTGGTCGATTCTTAGACAGGGACACCGGGGAGCTGTTTTTT
CASGRFLDRDTGELFF
>.|TRBD1|TRBJ2-1|TRBV12-5
TGTGCTAGTGGGACCGACAGGGACATTGACAATGAGCAGTTCTTC
CASGTDRDIDNEQFF